Each of the 18 T cell receptor beta chains below was sequenced from the same sample in a study of blood T cell repertoires in COVID-19. The protocol was immunoSEQ multiplex PCR, while the TCRdb copy is restricted to in-frame clones and leaves out a portion. The sample has 230,000 or so clones; 86% are singletons. The sample consisted of PBMCs or T cells enriched from blood (not recorded which). The receptors were gathered from a woman in her thirties or forties with acute COVID-19.

The chain carries TRBV6-1 and TRBJ1-1; D is undetermined. Germline V gene data show CDR1 as MNHNS and CDR2 as SASEGT. V was shortened by 3 bases and J by 10 bases, with 18 bases between the two germline ends. The CDR3 consists of 14 residues. CDR3 bases: TGTGCCAGCAGTGACCCTGGCAGGTCAAGCGGAGCTTTCTTT. This codes for CASSDPGRSSGAFF.

This chain connects TRBV7-9 to TRBJ1-5, with D perhaps matching TRBD1 (6 bases). V shed 5 bases and J shed 2 bases, with 13 bases lying between them. This CDR3 contains 15 residues. The germline V gene encodes CDR1 SEHNR and CDR2 FQNEAQ (reference sequence). DNA for the CDR3: TGTGCCAGCAGCCTACAGGGATTCGGCAATCAGCCCCAGCATTTT. Protein: CASSLQGFGNQPQHF.

This chain joins TRBV14 and TRBJ2-4, with a tentative D call TRBD1 (6 bases). V gave up 2 bases and J gave up 0 bases, with 8 bases separating them. CDR3 length: 15 residues. Germline lookup yields CDR1 SGHDN and CDR2 FVKESK. Here the CDR3 reads CASSQLQGAKNIQYF. Written as DNA, the CDR3 is TGTGCCAGCAGCCAACTACAGGGAGCCAAAAACATTCAGTACTTC.

The chain employs TRBV6-5 and TRBJ1-2; possibly TRBD1 for D (6 bases). Trimming pared 7 bases from V and 2 bases from J, leaving 17 bases between. CDR1 is MNHEY and CDR2 is SVGAGI in the germline V gene. This CDR3 contains 15 residues. CDR3 DNA: TGTGCCAGCATACTTACGACAGGCGTAAACTATGGCTACACCTTC. This encodes CASILTTGVNYGYTF.

This clone turned up a few times. The V gene is TRBV3-1 (or the pseudogene TRBV3-2), the J gene TRBJ1-2; 7 nucleotides match TRBD1. With V trimmed by 1 base and J by 5 bases, 10 bases remained unmatched. The CDR3 extends over 16 amino acids. From germline, CDR1 is LGHDT and CDR2 YNNKEL (reference sequence). CDR3 sequence (DNA): TGTGCCAGCAGCCAAGTAGTCAGACAGGGAGGATATGGCTACACCTTC. Translation: CASSQVVRQGGYGYTF.

The chain carries TRBV3-1 (or the pseudogene TRBV3-2) and TRBJ2-1; 8 bases align to TRBD1. V was clipped by 0 bases and J by 1 base; unmatched bases: 2. There are 16 residues in the CDR3. Germline-derived CDR1 and CDR2 are LGHDT and YNNKEL (reference sequence). The CDR3: CASSQDTGGSYNEQFF. For the CDR3, the DNA is TGTGCCAGCAGCCAAGATACAGGGGGTTCCTACAATGAGCAGTTCTTC.

The V and J genes are TRBV4-1 and TRBJ1-4, with TRBD1 matching 7 bases. In germline, CDR1 is MGHRA, CDR2 YSYEKL. This CDR3 is built from 10 residues. The trim removed 9 bases at V and 12 bases at J, leaving 4 bases unmatched. The CDR3 spells CASFGTELFF. As DNA, the CDR3 is TGCGCCAGTTTCGGGACAGAACTGTTTTTT.

V and J are TRBV29-1 and TRBJ1-4, with TRBD1 as a possible D gene (5 bases). The CDR3 totals 13 residues. Germline lookup yields CDR1 SQVTM and CDR2 ANQGSEA. The CDR3 region is CCGRGGVGEKLFF. CDR3 nucleotides: TGCTGCGGACGGGGGGGAGTAGGAGAAAAACTGTTTTTT. The whole variable domain, remainder taken from reference TRBV29-1 and TRBJ1-4, is SAVISQKPSRDICQRGTSLTIQCQVDSQVTMMFWYRQQPGQSLTLIATANQGSEATYESGFVIDKFPISRPNLTFSTLTVSNMSPEDSSIYLCCGRGGVGEKLFFGSGTQLSVL.

CDR3 sequence: CASSLPKMGQGVATEAFF. CDR3 nucleotide sequence: TGTGCCAGCAGCTTACCGAAAATGGGACAGGGCGTCGCCACTGAAGCTTTCTTT. The chain couples TRBV5-6 to TRBJ1-1; 9 bases line up with TRBD1. The CDR3 loop spans 18 amino acids. V was pared by 2 bases and J by 4 bases, with 15 bases of the junction left unmatched. Looked up from germline, CDR1 is SGHDT and CDR2 is YYEEEE.

This chain links TRBV5-4 with TRBJ2-3; no clear D. V was trimmed by 6 bases and J by 0 bases, leaving 11 bases between them. The CDR3 runs 14 residues. Germline CDR1 is SGHNT and CDR2 is YYREEE (reference sequence). CDR3 sequence reads: CASTHQASTDTQYF. The DNA of the CDR3 is TGTGCCAGCACCCACCAGGCAAGCACAGATACGCAGTATTTT.

V is TRBV5-1 and J is TRBJ2-2; 7 positions match TRBD2. The length of the CDR3 is 15 residues. J was trimmed by 1 base and V by 4 bases; bases with no gene match: 4. Per the germline V gene, CDR1 is SGHRS and CDR2 is YFSETQ. The CDR3 loop is CASSGGSGNTGELFF. The CDR3 nucleotides are TGCGCCAGCAGCGGCGGGAGCGGGAACACCGGGGAGCTGTTTTTT.

The chain recombines TRBV6-5 with TRBJ1-1; 7 positions match TRBD1. This CDR3 has 16 residues. The junction had 10 bases not matched to a gene; V was cut back by 0 bases and J by 6 bases. Germline assignment: CDR1 MNHEY and CDR2 SVGAGI. Here the CDR3 reads CASSYSQGPSYAEAFF. The DNA of the CDR3 is TGTGCCAGCAGTTACTCACAGGGGCCTTCCTACGCTGAAGCTTTCTTT.

To note about this clone: Other nucleotide sequences in the sample specify the same CDR3. The V gene is TRBV6-5, the J gene TRBJ1-2; no clear D. Trimming left V 6 bases short and J 0 bases short, with 8 bases between. Germline CDR1 and CDR2: MNHEY and SVGAGI. This CDR3 is built from 13 residues. The CDR3 nucleotides read TGTGCCAGCAGCCCCTCGGCTAACTATGGCTACACCTTC. Translating gives CASSPSANYGYTF.

The chain couples TRBV5-1 to TRBJ2-3, with TRBD2 matching over 12 bases. The V segment lost 0 bases and the J segment 0 bases; nucleotides outside the gene matches: 5. The CDR3 covers 18 residues. The germline gives CDR1 SGHRS, CDR2 YFSETQ. The CDR3 DNA reads TGCGCCAGCAGCTTGGCACTAGCGGGGGGCCTGAGCACAGATACGCAGTATTTT. Amino acids: CASSLALAGGLSTDTQYF.

Concerning this clone: This CDR3 is also generated by other DNA sequences in the sample. This chain uses TRBV5-1 with TRBJ2-3, with 8 nucleotides matching TRBD1. Germline V gene lookup returns CDR1 SGHRS and CDR2 YFSETQ. The CDR3 is 14 residues long. Unmatched junction bases numbered 2, after V lost 4 bases and J lost 1 base. CDR3 residues: CASSRGQGTDTQYF. The CDR3 DNA reads TGCGCCAGCAGCCGGGGACAGGGCACAGATACGCAGTATTTT. Complete variable domain (other parts from reference TRBV5-1 and TRBJ2-3): KAGVTQTPRYLIKTRGQQVTLSCSPISGHRSVSWYQQTPGQGLQFLFEYFSETQRNKGNFPGRFSGRQFSNSRSEMNVSTLELGDSALYLCASSRGQGTDTQYFGPGTRLTVL.

On this clone itself: The sample holds other DNA sequences that translate to the same CDR3. The J gene is TRBJ1-2, the V gene TRBV9; 7 positions match TRBD1. V gave up 4 bases and J gave up 5 bases; unmatched junction bases: 2. Germline lookup yields CDR1 SGDLS and CDR2 YYNGEE. This CDR3 spans 12 amino acids. The CDR3 spells CASSLQGYGYTF. The CDR3 DNA follows: TGTGCCAGCAGCCTACAGGGGTATGGCTACACCTTC.

The rearrangement uses TRBV6-5 and TRBJ1-5; 10 bases are a match to TRBD1. Germline V gives CDR1 MNHEY, CDR2 SVGAGI. The CDR3 sequence is 15 residues long. V trimming: 7 bases; J trimming: 0 bases; junction bases outside the gene matches: 3. The CDR3 nucleotides read TGTGCCAGCACGGGGGACAGGGGTAGCAATCAGCCCCAGCATTTT. Residues: CASTGDRGSNQPQHF.

Only one count was recorded for this clone. This chain links TRBV5-4 with TRBJ2-5; 9 bases align to TRBD2. V shed 5 bases, J shed 4 bases, and the junction held 9 bases outside the gene matches. CDR1 and CDR2 (germline): SGHNT, YYREEE (reference sequence). The CDR3 sequence is 15 residues long. CDR3 residues: CASSLAGKSGETQYF. The CDR3 DNA reads TGTGCCAGCAGTCTAGCGGGGAAGAGTGGAGAGACCCAGTACTTC.